Presented here are 22 T cell receptor beta chains from one specimen sequenced in a study of OX40 agonist ivuxolimab in advanced cancers. Repertoires were generated with immunoSEQ multiplex PCR, while TCRdb's copy carries only in-frame clones and drops some. The sample contains over 90,000 clones, nearly 90% of which appear only once. The specimen comprised CD4+ or CD8+ T cells sorted from blood, sampled in a trial of the OX40 agonist ivuxolimab. The receptors come from an adult with an advanced solid tumor such as melanoma, head and neck, liver or kidney cancer.

This clone was found once. The chain has TRBV11-1 and TRBJ2-1; 10 nucleotides agree with TRBD2. The germline V gene encodes CDR1 SGHAT and CDR2 FQDESV (reference sequence). With V trimmed by 8 bases and J by 3 bases, 19 bases remained unmatched. The CDR3 has 19 residues. The DNA of the CDR3 is TGTGCCAGCCGTAAAAGGGTCACCGGACTAGCGGCCCACTACAATGAGCAGTTCTTC. Protein product: CASRKRVTGLAAHYNEQFF.

Comments on this clone: The junction differs from germline at one of its ends, possibly a read error. V usage is TRBV19 and J usage is TRBJ2-1; no firm D call. The CDR3 is made up of 13 amino acids. From germline, CDR1 is LNHDA and CDR2 SQIVND (reference sequence). The DNA of the CDR3 is TGTGCCTGTAGTATCTCTTGGTACAATGAGCAGTTCTTC. This codes for CACSISWYNEQFF.

The J gene is TRBJ2-3, the V gene TRBV11-2, with 8 bases fitting TRBD2. Germline CDR1 SGHAT, CDR2 FQNNGV. The length of the CDR3 is 16 residues. With 4 bases clipped from V and 1 base from J, the junction kept 7 bases outside the gene matches. The CDR3 DNA reads as TGTGCCAGCAGCTCCTTAGCGGGATTCGGCACAGATACGCAGTATTTT. It specifies CASSSLAGFGTDTQYF.

The V gene is TRBV2, the J gene TRBJ2-5; TRBD2 is a possible D gene (5 bases). The CDR3 loop spans 13 amino acids. The germline V gene has CDR1 SNHLY and CDR2 FYNNEI. Trimming pared 4 bases from V and 2 bases from J, leaving 8 bases between. CDR3 sequence: CASSVGSQETQYF. For the CDR3, the DNA is TGTGCCAGCAGTGTAGGGAGTCAAGAGACCCAGTACTTC.

The rearrangement joins TRBV19 to TRBJ2-4; 7 bases map to TRBD2. This CDR3 contains 17 residues. Per germline, CDR1 LNHDA and CDR2 SQIVND (reference sequence). The ends lost 4 bases at V and 0 bases at J; junction bases unmatched: 9. CDR3 nucleotides: TGTGCCAGTAGTACGGGGGGTACTTCACTAGCCAAAAACATTCAGTACTTC. This sequence encodes CASSTGGTSLAKNIQYF. Drawing the rest from reference TRBV19 and TRBJ2-4, the complete variable domain is DGGITQSPKYLFRKEGQNVTLSCEQNLNHDAMYWYRQDPGQGLRLIYYSQIVNDFQKGDIAEGYSVSREKKESFPLTVTSAQKNPTAFYLCASSTGGTSLAKNIQYFGAGTRLSVL.

The rearrangement uses TRBV19 and TRBJ2-3, with D unresolved. Germline lookup yields CDR1 LNHDA and CDR2 SQIVND (reference sequence). The CDR3 totals 15 residues. V was pared by 8 bases and J by 0 bases, with 15 bases between. CDR3: CASAQRQGSTDTQYF. The CDR3 bases are TGTGCCAGTGCCCAACGCCAAGGGAGCACAGATACGCAGTATTTT.

The CDR3 bases are TGTGCCATCAGTGAGTCCGGGGAGAGATACACTGAAGCTTTCTTT. This encodes CAISESGERYTEAFF. V is TRBV10-3 and J is TRBJ1-1; D not certain. The V end lost 0 bases, the J end lost 3 bases, and 11 bases lay between the germline ends. There are 15 residues in the CDR3. Germline V gene lookup returns CDR1 ENHRY and CDR2 SYGVKD.

The rearrangement links TRBV19 to TRBJ1-1, with TRBD1 identical over 7 bases. Germline-derived CDR1 and CDR2 are LNHDA and SQIVND (reference sequence). V lost 8 bases, J lost 0 bases, and 3 bases stayed unmatched. The CDR3 is 13 amino acids. CDR3 region: CASGQALNTEAFF. As DNA, the CDR3 is TGTGCCAGTGGACAGGCCTTGAACACTGAAGCTTTCTTT. Full variable domain (missing parts from reference TRBV19 and TRBJ1-1): DGGITQSPKYLFRKEGQNVTLSCEQNLNHDAMYWYRQDPGQGLRLIYYSQIVNDFQKGDIAEGYSVSREKKESFPLTVTSAQKNPTAFYLCASGQALNTEAFFGQGTRLTVV.

J is TRBJ1-2 and V is TRBV19; 8 positions agree with TRBD1. Germline V lookup: CDR1 LNHDA, CDR2 SQIVND (reference sequence). The V segment lost 8 bases and the J segment 8 bases; nucleotides outside the gene matches: 10. The CDR3 consists of 13 residues. The CDR3 DNA reads as TGTGCCAGTGTAAGGACAGGGACTAGCGGCTACACCTTC. It codes for CASVRTGTSGYTF.

The rearrangement links TRBV30 to TRBJ1-6; 9 nucleotides match TRBD1. Trimming at V came to 0 bases and at J to 9 bases, leaving 3 bases not matched to a gene. Germline V gene lookup returns CDR1 GTSNPN and CDR2 SVGIG (reference sequence). The CDR3 is made up of 14 amino acids. The CDR3 here is CAWSVGTGTSPLHF. Written as DNA, the CDR3 is TGTGCCTGGAGTGTCGGGACAGGGACTTCACCCCTCCACTTT. The variable domain in full, completed from reference TRBV30 and TRBJ1-6, reads SQTIHQWPATLVQPVGSPLSLECTVEGTSNPNLYWYRQAAGRGLQLLFYSVGIGQISSEVPQNLSASRPQDRQFILSSKKLLLSDSGFYLCAWSVGTGTSPLHFGNGTRLTVT.

V is TRBV4-1 and J is TRBJ2-3; no clear D gene. The CDR3 is 13 amino acids. Germline V gives CDR1 MGHRA, CDR2 YSYEKL. The ends were cut back, 4 bases at V and 2 bases at J, with 7 bases in the middle. The CDR3, as DNA: TGCGCCAGCAGCCCCGACCCCACAGATACGCAGTATTTT. Residues: CASSPDPTDTQYF.

This rearrangement joins TRBV9 to TRBJ1-2, with a weak D call TRBD1 (6 bases). Germline loops: CDR1 SGDLS, CDR2 YYNGEE. The CDR3 contains 14 residues. V shed 0 bases and J shed 2 bases, with 8 bases lying between them. The CDR3 reads CASSVGQANYGYTF. The CDR3 nucleotides read TGTGCCAGCAGCGTAGGACAGGCCAACTATGGCTACACCTTC. The full variable domain, its missing parts supplied by reference TRBV9 and TRBJ1-2, is DSGVTQTPKHLITATGQRVTLRCSPRSGDLSVYWYQQSLDQGLQFLIQYYNGEERAKGNILERFSAQQFPDLHSELNLSSLELGDSALYFCASSVGQANYGYTFGSGTRLTVV.

This clone was seen only once. The V call is TRBV5-1, the J call TRBJ1-3; D is possibly TRBD1 (5 bases). Trimming cost V 5 bases and J 5 bases, with 17 bases left between them. Germline lookup yields CDR1 SGHRS and CDR2 YFSETQ. This CDR3 contains 15 residues. The DNA of the CDR3 is TGCGCCAGCAGTTTAAACCCCGGGGCTAGAAACACCATATATTTT. It is translated as CASSLNPGARNTIYF.

V usage is TRBV7-2 and J usage is TRBJ2-2; D is perhaps TRBD1 (6 bases). V lost 6 bases, J lost 1 base, and 9 bases lay in between. The CDR3 is 14 amino acids. Germline V gene lookup returns CDR1 SGHTA and CDR2 FQGNSA. The CDR3 region is CASSTGQNTGELFF. As DNA, the CDR3 is TGTGCCAGCAGTACAGGGCAGAACACCGGGGAGCTGTTTTTT.

The table lists this clone with a count of one. The gene calls are TRBV7-6 and TRBJ2-2, with D unclear. The V and J ends lost 0 bases and 7 bases respectively, with 3 bases between them. Germline lookup yields CDR1 SGHVS and CDR2 FNYEAQ. The CDR3 contains 12 residues. CDR3 sequence: CASSLAGGELFF. For the CDR3, the DNA is TGTGCCAGCAGCTTAGCCGGCGGGGAGCTGTTTTTT.

This clone was recorded once. The rearrangement uses TRBV10-3 and TRBJ2-5; D not resolved. Germline values: CDR1 ENHRY, CDR2 SYGVKD. This CDR3 contains 15 residues. The ends were cut back, 3 bases at V and 5 bases at J, with 16 bases in the middle. The CDR3 nucleotides are TGTGCCATCAGTGAAGGAGTCCTCCGGCGGGAGACCCAGTACTTC. This gives the protein CAISEGVLRRETQYF.

The V gene is TRBV10-1, the J gene TRBJ2-2, with 7 bases aligning to TRBD2. The germline V gene has CDR1 WNHNN and CDR2 SYGVQD (reference sequence). The CDR3 spans 14 residues. V was pared by 2 bases and J by 3 bases, with 0 bases of the junction left unmatched. The CDR3 region is CASSEAGDTGELFF. The CDR3 DNA sequence: TGCGCCAGCAGTGAGGCGGGAGACACCGGGGAGCTGTTTTTT.

This chain links TRBV7-8 with TRBJ1-2; 8 positions agree with TRBD1. The CDR3 is 14 residues long. CDR1 and CDR2 from the germline V gene are SGHVS and FQNEAQ. The V gene end was trimmed by 3 bases and the J gene end by 8 bases; junction bases not matched to a gene: 8. CDR3 bases: TGTGCCAGCAGCTTGGTGGGCAGGGGGCTCGGCTACACCTTC. Its translation: CASSLVGRGLGYTF.

The rearrangement joins TRBV5-1 to TRBJ2-5; perhaps TRBD2 as D (7 bases). Germline CDR1 and CDR2: SGHRS and YFSETQ. Trimming left V 2 bases short and J 3 bases short, with 17 bases between. The CDR3 is 16 residues long. The CDR3 loop reads CASSLGGVATKETQYF. As DNA, the CDR3 is TGCGCCAGCAGCTTAGGGGGGGTAGCGACAAAAGAGACCCAGTACTTC.

In regard to this clone: The germline gene is not matched at one end of the junction; a read error may be the cause. This chain links TRBV6-6 with TRBJ2-3; D is ambiguous. This CDR3 has 13 amino acids. CDR1 and CDR2 (germline): MNHNY, SVGAGI (reference sequence). The CDR3 sequence: CASSYGSRDTQYF. The CDR3 DNA sequence: TGTGCCAGCAGTTACGGCAGCAGAGATACGCAGTATTTT.

The chain combines TRBV20-1 with TRBJ2-1; 7 bases match TRBD2. The CDR3 has 11 residues. Germline lookup yields CDR1 DFQATT and CDR2 SNEGSKA (reference sequence). CDR3 sequence (DNA): TGCAGGGGGGGGAGCGACAATGAGCAGTTCTTC. Translation gives CRGGSDNEQFF.

There are a few counts of this clone. This chain links TRBV7-2 with TRBJ1-6, with D possibly TRBD1 on 6 matching bases. V was clipped by 1 base and J by 6 bases, with 7 bases between them. Germline-derived CDR1 and CDR2 are SGHTA and FQGNSA. The CDR3 totals 14 residues. CDR3 residues: CASSLGTANSPLHF. CDR3 nucleotides: TGTGCCAGCAGCTTAGGGACAGCTAATTCACCCCTCCACTTT.